This T cell receptor (beta chain) derives from a study of T cell responses to AZD1222 COVID-19 vaccine (dated by TCRdb to about 2021). Background for the entire study: Because spike-specific TCR depth and breadth did not differ between the two schedules, AZD1222 recipients who got a second dose at roughly 4 weeks were pooled with those who got a second dose at roughly 12 weeks. Enrollment into the trials was organized by age into subgroups of 18-55, 56-69 and 70-plus years, and those subgroups contained approximately 160, 26 and 62 TCR-sequenced participants, respectively. A total of around 240 trial participants underwent TCR sequencing, of whom about 200 received two doses of AZD1222 and some 26 received two doses of the MenACWY control vaccine. Here is what the overall study found, with its caveats: Reportedly, almost half of the unique spike-specific TCRs recognized epitopes lying outside the regions that are mutated in the B.1.351 and B.1.1.7 variants. Most participants were white British and females outnumbered males, and the authors suggested that clonal diversity may have been underestimated. The vaccine-associated CD4 TCRs covered the entire spike protein, and the dominant responses fell in regions 160-218 and 743-854. Because no day 14 peak-response samples were available, the repertoires could be characterized only after the peak T cell response. Conclusions about previously exposed vaccinees were limited because only six AZD1222 recipients were SARS-CoV-2 seropositive at baseline. In the small 56-69-year group, the increase in depth fell short of significance, most likely because of low power. After two AZD1222 doses, spike-specific TCR breadth and depth were significantly higher than at day 0 and than in MenACWY recipients.

The CDR3 regions of human TCRbeta chains were subjected to immunosequencing. The authors' analysis ran thus. TCRs in the repertoires were matched against a reference library of SARS-CoV-2-specific TCRs that had been generated with the MIRA antigen-specificity platform. Breadth meant the fraction of unique TCRs that were SARS-CoV-2-associated, whereas depth meant the fraction of total T cells that were SARS-CoV-2-associated. Using the MIRA data, every spike-specific TCR was mapped to the spike region that the TCR reacted to and assigned to either a CD4 or a CD8 class. Log10-transformed breadth and depth values were compared by one-way ANOVA with Sidak's multiple comparisons tests. TCRdb took this table from immuneACCESS and kept in-frame rearrangements with V and J called. Such tables lack part of the clones; where checked against another copy, unresolved V genes explain under half of the gap, and the rest is unexplained. V, J and clone size are taken as reported in that table, and D and trimming were inferred from the DNA itself. The sample yields 90,000 to 120,000 clones; about 89% were counted once. Clones ranked in the top ten supply under 7% of the sample.

The sample's time point label, in plain terms: baseline before first vaccination. Vaccinee samples came from UK trials COV001 and COV002, including a single-blind randomized controlled phase 2/3 trial of AZD1222 (ChAdOx1 nCoV-19) in healthy adults. For TCRbeta chain sequencing, PBMC samples were collected from trial participants at day 0 and at day 28 after the second dose. The CDR3 runs 13 amino acids, cysteine and phenylalanine included. The retained sequence is limited to the CDR3, 39 bases, with the frame set at the first base. V and J are truncated by 2 bases and 6 bases respectively, leaving an intervening sequence of 9 bases. CDR1 and CDR2, per the germline V gene, are SGHRS and YFSETQ. A remark on this clone: This clone's antigen is unknown. Base quality data are lacking; no much larger clone is found one base away.

The V gene is TRBV5-1 and the J gene is TRBJ2-1; TRBD2 is a possible D gene, resting on 6 matching bases. The sample in question was peripheral blood, obtained on day 0 of AZD1222 vaccination. The source of this sequence is an adult in good health. CDR3 loop: CASSFGGANEQFF. The nucleotide sequence reads TGCGCCAGCAGCTTTGGAGGGGCCAATGAGCAGTTCTTC.